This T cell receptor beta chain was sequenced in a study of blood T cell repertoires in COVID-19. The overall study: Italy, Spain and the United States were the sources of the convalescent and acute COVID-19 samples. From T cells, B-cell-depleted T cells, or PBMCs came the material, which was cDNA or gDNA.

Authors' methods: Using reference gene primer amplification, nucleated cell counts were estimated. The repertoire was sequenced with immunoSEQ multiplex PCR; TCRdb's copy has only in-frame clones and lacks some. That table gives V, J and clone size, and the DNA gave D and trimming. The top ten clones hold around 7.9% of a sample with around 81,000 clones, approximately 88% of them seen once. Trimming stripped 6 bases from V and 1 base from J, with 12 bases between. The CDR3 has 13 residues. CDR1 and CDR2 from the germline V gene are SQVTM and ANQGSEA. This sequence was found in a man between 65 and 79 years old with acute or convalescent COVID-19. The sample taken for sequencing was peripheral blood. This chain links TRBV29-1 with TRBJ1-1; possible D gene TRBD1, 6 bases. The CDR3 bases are TGCAGCGTGAACTCGGGACAGAACACTGAAGCTTTCTTT. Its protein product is CSVNSGQNTEAFF.